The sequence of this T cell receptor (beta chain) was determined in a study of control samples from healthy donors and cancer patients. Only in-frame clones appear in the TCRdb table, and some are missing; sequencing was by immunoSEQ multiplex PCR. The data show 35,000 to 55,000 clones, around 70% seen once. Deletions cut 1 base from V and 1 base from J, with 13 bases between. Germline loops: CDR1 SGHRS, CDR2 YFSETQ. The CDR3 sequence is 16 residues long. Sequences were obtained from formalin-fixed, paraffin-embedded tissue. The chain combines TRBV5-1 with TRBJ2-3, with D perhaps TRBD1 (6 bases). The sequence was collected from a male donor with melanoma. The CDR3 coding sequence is TGCGCCAGCAGCTTGAATGGGGGCTCTGGCACAGATACGCAGTATTTT. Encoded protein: CASSLNGGSGTDTQYF.